The 32 T cell receptor beta chains in this list originate from one sample, sequenced in a study of beta chain features in type 1 diabetes. The authors reverse transcribed all of the isolated RNA, so sequencing captured expressed TCRB transcripts. Some clones are missing from TCRdb's copy, which holds only in-frame ones; the method was immunoSEQ multiplex PCR. The sample consists of 250,000 to 350,000 clones, approximately 15% of them appearing once. Sequenced material: central memory CD4+ T cells from blood. The receptors originated from a man aged 30 to 45 in good health.

This clone was detected only a few times. This rearrangement joins TRBV25-1 to TRBJ1-2; D is uncertain. V lost 4 bases, J lost 2 bases, and 17 bases lay in between. CDR1 is MGHDK and CDR2 is SYGVNS in the germline V gene. The CDR3 is 16 amino acids. The CDR3 DNA follows: TGTGCCAGCAGTGTTGGGGATTCGCGCTTCAACTATGGCTACACCTTC. This sequence encodes CASSVGDSRFNYGYTF.

The V and J genes are TRBV5-1 and TRBJ2-1, with D possibly being TRBD2 (6 bases). V lost 0 bases to trimming and J lost 4 bases, with 11 bases between them. Germline values: CDR1 SGHRS, CDR2 YFSETQ. The CDR3 contains 15 residues. The CDR3 bases are TGCGCCAGCAGCTTGGACGGGAGTGAGTACAATGAGCAGTTCTTC. As protein: CASSLDGSEYNEQFF.

The CDR3 spells CAISESIFRQGHNEQFF. CDR3 in DNA: TGTGCCATCAGTGAGTCGATATTCAGACAGGGCCACAATGAGCAGTTCTTC. This sequence joins TRBV10-3 and TRBJ2-1, with 7 bases fitting TRBD1. The V segment lost 0 bases and the J segment 5 bases; nucleotides outside the gene matches: 10. CDR1 and CDR2 from the germline V gene are ENHRY and SYGVKD. This CDR3 contains 17 residues.

This chain connects TRBV28 to TRBJ2-3; D possibly corresponds to TRBD1 (6 bases). This CDR3 region has 13 residues. The germline V and J ends were trimmed by 6 bases and 2 bases, with 9 bases remaining between them. Germline CDR1 is MDHEN and CDR2 is SYDVKM. The CDR3 region is CASSPGHTDTQYF. CDR3 bases: TGTGCCAGCAGCCCGGGACACACAGATACGCAGTATTTT.

The sample holds a few counts of this clone. The V and J genes are TRBV7-7 and TRBJ2-5; no clear D. Germline V gene data show CDR1 as SSHAT and CDR2 as FNYEAQ (reference sequence). The CDR3 runs 13 residues. V lost 5 bases to trimming and J lost 2 bases, with 9 bases between them. In DNA form, the CDR3 reads TGTGCCAGCAGCCAGGCGGTGCAAGAGACCCAGTACTTC. As protein: CASSQAVQETQYF. Looking up the rest from reference TRBV7-7 and TRBJ2-5 gives the full variable domain: GAGVSQSPRYKVTKRGQDVTLRCDPISSHATLYWYQQALGQGPEFLTYFNYEAQPDKSGLPSDRFSAERPEGSISTLTIQRTEQRDSAMYRCASSQAVQETQYFGPGTRLLVL.

This chain uses TRBV9 with TRBJ1-1; no clear D gene. The CDR3 extends over 13 amino acids. CDR1 and CDR2 (germline): SGDLS, YYNGEE. Trimming cost V 9 bases and J 1 base, with 13 bases left between them. The CDR3 DNA follows: TGTGCCACGGCGACAACACCGAACACTGAAGCTTTCTTT. As protein: CATATTPNTEAFF.

This clone was picked up many times. This chain connects TRBV2 to TRBJ2-6; D possibly uses TRBD1 or TRBD2 (5 bases each). The CDR3 is 17 amino acids. V lost 5 bases and J lost 0, with 14 bases in between. CDR1 and CDR2 (germline): SNHLY, FYNNEI. For the CDR3, the DNA is TGTGCCAGCAGTCAAACCAGGGACGGCTCTGGGGCCAACGTCCTGACTTTC. Residues: CASSQTRDGSGANVLTF. The full variable domain, in which reference TRBV2 and TRBJ2-6 provide the parts outside the CDR3, is EPEVTQTPSHQVTQMGQEVILRCVPISNHLYFYWYRQILGQKVEFLVSFYNNEISEKSEIFDDQFSVERPDGSNFTLKIRSTKLEDSAMYFCASSQTRDGSGANVLTFGAGSRLTVL.

This clone was observed once. The V gene is TRBV7-2, the J gene TRBJ2-2; D is unclear. This CDR3 has 13 amino acids. CDR1 SGHTA and CDR2 FQGNSA come from the germline V gene. V was trimmed by 4 bases and J by 9 bases, leaving 12 bases between them. The CDR3 DNA is TGTGCCAGCAGCTCTACGGACGCCTGGGAGCTGTTTTTT. This sequence encodes CASSSTDAWELFF.

The table lists this clone with many counts. V and J are TRBV7-9 and TRBJ2-1; TRBD2 matches at 9 bases. Germline CDR1 and CDR2: SEHNR and FQNEAQ (reference sequence). The CDR3 extends over 16 amino acids. V lost 4 bases to trimming and J lost 7 bases; unmatched junction nucleotides: 11. CDR3 sequence reads: CASSSLGSGSGNEQFF. DNA for the CDR3: TGTGCCAGCAGCTCCCTGGGTAGCGGGAGTGGAAATGAGCAGTTCTTC.

The rearrangement links TRBV18 to TRBJ2-7; 8 nucleotides agree with TRBD2. Germline assignment: CDR1 KGHSH and CDR2 LQKENI. The V and J ends lost 3 bases and 0 bases, in that order; junction bases with no gene match: 4. This CDR3 is 15 amino acids long. This CDR3 reads CASSPAGGRSYEQYF. The CDR3 coding sequence is TGTGCCAGCTCACCGGCGGGGGGTCGCTCCTACGAGCAGTACTTC.

This chain uses TRBV7-8 with TRBJ2-1, with TRBD2 identical over 10 bases. In germline, CDR1 is SGHVS, CDR2 FQNEAQ. The V gene end was trimmed by 2 bases and the J gene end by 6 bases; junction bases not matched to a gene: 1. The CDR3 consists of 14 residues. CDR3 residues: CASSLSGGGNEQFF. The CDR3, as DNA: TGTGCCAGCAGCTTAAGCGGGGGGGGCAATGAGCAGTTCTTC.

The chain couples TRBV30 to TRBJ2-3; D tentatively fits TRBD1 or TRBD2 (6 bases each). Germline V gives CDR1 GTSNPN, CDR2 SVGIG (reference sequence). V gave up 3 bases and J gave up 2 bases, with 12 bases separating them. This CDR3 has 14 residues. The CDR3 DNA follows: TGTGCCTGGAGCCAAGGGGGACTCACAGATACGCAGTATTTT. Its translation: CAWSQGGLTDTQYF.

The chain uses TRBV4-2 and TRBJ1-6; TRBD1 aligns across 10 bases. The CDR3 is 16 residues long. The J segment lost 3 bases and the V segment lost 1 base, leaving 0 bases of the junction unmatched. Germline lookup yields CDR1 LGHNA and CDR2 YNFKEQ. The CDR3 region has the DNA TGTGCCAGCAGCCAAGGGACAGGGGGCTATAATTCACCCCTCCACTTT. Translated, it gives CASSQGTGGYNSPLHF.

This clone was counted only a few times. The rearrangement joins TRBV18 to TRBJ1-5; 8 bases are shared with TRBD1. CDR1 and CDR2 (germline): KGHSH, LQKENI. V trimming: 3 bases; J trimming: 1 base; junction bases outside the gene matches: 5. The CDR3 has 16 amino acids. CDR3 amino acids: CASSPGTGGSNQPQHF. CDR3 DNA sequence: TGTGCCAGCTCACCCGGGACAGGAGGAAGCAATCAGCCCCAGCATTTT.

This clone has a handful of counts. The V call is TRBV2, the J call TRBJ2-7; tentatively, D is TRBD2 (6 bases). The length of the CDR3 is 11 residues. The germline V and J ends were trimmed by 7 bases and 4 bases, with 8 bases remaining between them. Germline assignment: CDR1 SNHLY and CDR2 FYNNEI. CDR3 amino acids: CASNAGYEQYF. CDR3 nucleotides: TGTGCCAGCAACGCGGGGTACGAGCAGTACTTC.

V is TRBV30 and J is TRBJ1-1; TRBD1 is a possible D gene (5 bases). Germline V lookup: CDR1 GTSNPN, CDR2 SVGIG (reference sequence). V shed 2 bases and J shed 1 base, with 11 bases lying between them. The CDR3 has 14 residues. This chain's CDR3 is CAWSSEGTNTEAFF. CDR3 DNA sequence: TGTGCCTGGAGTTCGGAGGGGACGAACACTGAAGCTTTCTTT. Supplemented by reference TRBV30 and TRBJ1-1, the full variable domain reads SQTIHQWPATLVQPVGSPLSLECTVEGTSNPNLYWYRQAAGRGLQLLFYSVGIGQISSEVPQNLSASRPQDRQFILSSKKLLLSDSGFYLCAWSSEGTNTEAFFGQGTRLTVV.

The chain is built from TRBV18 and TRBJ1-5; D gene ambiguous. The CDR3 runs 16 residues. Between the trimmed V and J ends, which lost 0 bases and 6 bases, there was a span of 15 bases. Germline CDR1 KGHSH, CDR2 LQKENI. The CDR3 loop is CASSPPTGEGIQPQHF. CDR3 coding DNA: TGTGCCAGCTCACCACCGACGGGAGAAGGGATTCAGCCCCAGCATTTT.

The chain has TRBV27 and TRBJ2-2, with D possibly being TRBD1 or TRBD2 (5 bases each). This CDR3 is 14 amino acids long. Germline V lookup: CDR1 MNHEY, CDR2 SMNVEV (reference sequence). With 6 bases removed from V and 6 bases from J, the gap between germline ends came to 14 bases. The DNA of the CDR3 is TGTGCCAGCAGATGGGACCAAACCGCCGGGGAGCTGTTTTTT. It yields the protein CASRWDQTAGELFF.

This rearrangement joins TRBV18 to TRBJ1-2; tentatively, D is TRBD1 (6 bases). Trimming left V 2 bases short and J 2 bases short, with 12 bases between. CDR1 and CDR2 from the germline V gene are KGHSH and LQKENI. This CDR3 has 15 amino acids. The CDR3 bases are TGTGCCAGCTCACCAGGAAGGGGGGGGAACTATGGCTACACCTTC. Translation: CASSPGRGGNYGYTF. The complete variable domain, with remaining parts taken from reference TRBV18 and TRBJ1-2, reads NAGVMQNPRHLVRRRGQEARLRCSPMKGHSHVYWYRQLPEEGLKFMVYLQKENIIDESGMPKERFSAEFPKEGPSILRIQQVVRGDSAAYFCASSPGRGGNYGYTFGSGTRLTVV.

This clone showed up just a few times. V usage is TRBV5-5 and J usage is TRBJ2-5; weak D call: TRBD2 (5 bases). Trimming shortened V by 0 bases and J by 5 bases, and 8 bases separated the two germline ends. Germline V gene lookup returns CDR1 SGHKS and CDR2 YYEKEE (reference sequence). The CDR3 is made up of 13 amino acids. The CDR3 protein is CASSLGSGETQYF. The CDR3 nucleotides read TGTGCCAGCAGCTTGGGGTCGGGGGAGACCCAGTACTTC.

The table lists this clone with a few counts. The chain employs TRBV7-2 and TRBJ1-2; D may be TRBD1 (5 bases). This CDR3 spans 15 amino acids. Germline CDR1 reads SGHTA; CDR2 reads FQGNSA. V shed 1 base and J shed 5 bases, with 14 bases lying between them. The CDR3 sequence: CASSLDYRGTYGYTF. The CDR3 DNA reads TGTGCCAGCAGCTTAGATTACCGCGGGACGTATGGCTACACCTTC.

The chain employs TRBV25-1 and TRBJ1-1; D unresolved. Trimming took off 3 bases at V and 0 bases at J, with 8 bases between the two ends. The CDR3 is 14 residues long. The germline CDR1 and CDR2 sequences are MGHDK and SYGVNS. The CDR3 is CASSERVLNTEAFF. The CDR3 nucleotides are TGTGCCAGCAGTGAGCGGGTCCTGAACACTGAAGCTTTCTTT. Full variable domain (missing parts from reference TRBV25-1 and TRBJ1-1): EADIYQTPRYLVIGTGKKITLECSQTMGHDKMYWYQQDPGMELHLIHYSYGVNSTEKGDLSSESTVSRIRTEHFPLTLESARPSHTSQYLCASSERVLNTEAFFGQGTRLTVV.

Many counts were recorded for this clone. The same CDR3 arises from other DNA sequences in this sample as well. V gene TRBV27 combines with J gene TRBJ1-1, with a weak D call TRBD1 (5 bases). Germline CDR1 and CDR2: MNHEY and SMNVEV (reference sequence). This CDR3 comprises 16 residues. V was trimmed by 5 bases and J by 1 base, leaving 17 bases between them. This chain's CDR3 is CASSPWGGSRNTEAFF. CDR3 coding DNA: TGTGCCAGCAGTCCCTGGGGGGGGAGTAGGAACACTGAAGCTTTCTTT.

This clone was counted between two and nine times. This chain joins TRBV29-1 and TRBJ1-5; D ambiguous. Germline V gene lookup returns CDR1 SQVTM and CDR2 ANQGSEA. The CDR3 loop spans 13 amino acids. The V end was cut by 4 bases, the J end by 5 bases, with 12 bases between. CDR3: CSVAPTSDQPQHF. CDR3 coding DNA: TGCAGCGTTGCCCCAACGAGTGATCAGCCCCAGCATTTT.

This clone has just a few counts. The chain has TRBV11-2 and TRBJ2-7; 9 bases line up with TRBD2. Germline V gives CDR1 SGHAT, CDR2 FQNNGV. The length of the CDR3 is 16 residues. With 5 bases clipped from V and 2 bases from J, the junction kept 10 bases outside the gene matches. Written as DNA, the CDR3 is TGTGCCAGCAGCCTAAGCGGGGGGCAGACAGCCTACGAGCAGTACGTC. This codes for CASSLSGGQTAYEQYV.

The chain uses TRBV9 and TRBJ2-2, with TRBD1 identical over 7 bases. Germline trimming cut 2 bases from V and 4 bases from J; bases unmatched to any gene: 5. CDR3 size: 15 residues. Germline CDR1 reads SGDLS; CDR2 reads YYNGEE. CDR3 DNA: TGTGCCAGCAGCGTTAGGGGGCCGGTCACCGGGGAGCTGTTTTTT. Translation gives CASSVRGPVTGELFF. Full variable domain (rest looked up from reference TRBV9 and TRBJ2-2): DSGVTQTPKHLITATGQRVTLRCSPRSGDLSVYWYQQSLDQGLQFLIQYYNGEERAKGNILERFSAQQFPDLHSELNLSSLELGDSALYFCASSVRGPVTGELFFGEGSRLTVL.

This sequence joins TRBV18 and TRBJ2-5; D perhaps matches TRBD2 (5 bases). V was trimmed by 3 bases and J by 5 bases, leaving 13 bases between them. The CDR3 has 14 amino acids. CDR1 is KGHSH and CDR2 is LQKENI in the germline V gene. The CDR3 coding sequence is TGTGCCAGCTCACCTTCACTAGATGGCGAGACCCAGTACTTC. Encoded protein: CASSPSLDGETQYF.

The chain couples TRBV7-7 to TRBJ2-1; D gene ambiguous. Looked up from germline, CDR1 is SSHAT and CDR2 is FNYEAQ (reference sequence). V was clipped by 0 bases and J by 5 bases, with 5 bases between them. The CDR3 contains 13 residues. The CDR3 here is CASSLALDNEQFF. CDR3 nucleotide sequence: TGTGCCAGCAGCTTAGCCCTCGACAATGAGCAGTTCTTC.

This clone was picked up many times. This rearrangement joins TRBV15 to TRBJ2-7, with 9 bases fitting TRBD1. The V segment lost 5 bases and the J segment 2 bases; nucleotides outside the gene matches: 7. This CDR3 region has 15 residues. Germline values: CDR1 LNHNV, CDR2 YYDKDF (reference sequence). As DNA, the CDR3 is TGTGCCACCAGCCCAGGGACAGGGCGGACCTACGAGCAGTACGTC. The encoded protein is CATSPGTGRTYEQYV.

The chain has TRBV12-5 and TRBJ2-1; D gene ambiguous. Between the trimmed V and J ends, which lost 1 base and 10 bases, there was a span of 11 bases. Germline loops: CDR1 LGHNT, CDR2 FRNRAP. The CDR3 covers 13 residues. This CDR3 is CASGLAVKNEQFF. The CDR3 coding sequence is TGTGCTAGTGGTTTGGCCGTAAAGAACGAGCAGTTCTTC.

This clone was found a few times. The chain couples TRBV6-1 to TRBJ1-4; no definite D call. The CDR3 is 15 amino acids. Germline V gives CDR1 MNHNS, CDR2 SASEGT. V was clipped by 6 bases and J by 4 bases, with 15 bases between them. CDR3 bases: TGTGCCAGCAGGCCCTGGGGTCAGTTTAATGAAAAACTGTTTTTT. This codes for CASRPWGQFNEKLFF.

This clone was found many times. The chain employs TRBV5-4 and TRBJ1-5; no clear D. The CDR3 covers 12 residues. V lost 0 bases and J lost 5, with 3 bases in between. Germline V lookup: CDR1 SGHNT, CDR2 YYREEE (reference sequence). The CDR3 loop is CASSLDDQPQHF. The CDR3 bases are TGTGCCAGCAGCTTGGACGATCAGCCCCAGCATTTT.